These 15 T cell receptor beta chains came from one sample sequenced in a study of T cells of healthy individuals. TCRdb passed the 5' RACE reads through MiXCR, listing each CDR3 protein once. The sample lists about 41,000 distinct CDR3 sequences; 4% to 5.5% were seen once. The source is a human donor in good health.

The chain employs TRBV30 and TRBJ2-1; possibly TRBD1 for D (6 bases). The ends were cut back, 3 bases at V and 0 bases at J, with 9 bases in the middle. CDR3 length: 14 residues. CDR1 and CDR2 (germline): GTSNPN, SVGIG (reference sequence). CDR3 residues: CAWRKDSSYNEQFF. The DNA of the CDR3 is TGTGCCTGGAGGAAGGACAGCTCCTACAATGAGCAGTTCTTC.

This clonotype has a count of ten or more. This rearrangement joins TRBV10-1 to TRBJ2-1, with 11 bases lining up with TRBD2. V trimming: 3 bases; J trimming: 6 bases; junction bases outside the gene matches: 7. The V gene's germline CDR1 is WNHNN and CDR2 SYGVQD (reference sequence). The length of the CDR3 is 16 residues. The CDR3 coding sequence is TGCGCCAGCAGTGAACTTACTAGCGGGAGTCGCAATGAGCAGTTCTTC. Translation gives CASSELTSGSRNEQFF.

The chain carries TRBV21-1 and TRBJ2-1; TRBD2 is taken as the D call from the table, unchecked against the DNA. TRBV21-1 is a documented pseudogene. There are 21 residues in the CDR3. The CDR3 spells CASSKLGGELLVGGPFHEQFF. Here the CDR3 DNA reads TGTGCCAGCAGCAAGCTAGGGGGTGAACTTCTCGTGGGAGGGCCCTTCCATGAGCAGTTCTTC.

This sequence joins TRBV19 and TRBJ2-1, with D unclear. CDR1 is LNHDA, CDR2 SQIVND, per germline (reference sequence). V was shortened by 3 bases and J by 5 bases, with 11 bases between the two germline ends. This CDR3 is 14 amino acids long. The CDR3: CASSIRAVDNEQFF. The CDR3 DNA sequence: TGTGCCAGTAGTATTCGTGCCGTTGACAATGAGCAGTTCTTC.

The V call is TRBV14, the J call TRBJ1-3; D gene uncertain. The V and J ends lost 1 base and 2 bases respectively, with 12 bases between them. The CDR3 sequence is 16 residues long. Germline V gene lookup returns CDR1 SGHDN and CDR2 FVKESK. The CDR3 sequence is CASSQVAGSPGNTIYF. The DNA of the CDR3 is TGTGCCAGCAGCCAAGTTGCGGGCAGTCCTGGAAACACCATATATTTT.

This clonotype was detected many times. This chain uses TRBV5-1 with TRBJ2-2, with D maybe TRBD1 (6 bases). V shed 2 bases and J shed 5 bases, with 10 bases lying between them. Germline assignment: CDR1 SGHRS and CDR2 YFSETQ. The CDR3 contains 14 residues. The CDR3 sequence is CASSFGTQTGELFF. In nucleotides, the CDR3 is TGCGCCAGCAGCTTCGGGACACAGACCGGGGAGCTGTTTTTT.

This clonotype was detected ten times or more. The chain couples TRBV20-1 to TRBJ1-2, with 10 nucleotides matching TRBD1. CDR1 and CDR2 from the germline V gene are DFQATT and SNEGSKA (reference sequence). The CDR3 covers 15 residues. The J segment lost 4 bases and the V segment lost 0 bases, leaving 5 bases of the junction unmatched. Here the CDR3 DNA reads TGCAGTGCTAGAGATCCGGGACAGGGGATCTATGGCTACACCTTC. Protein: CSARDPGQGIYGYTF.

The J gene is TRBJ2-7, the V gene TRBV2; 8 bases agree with TRBD1. This CDR3 is built from 14 residues. V trimming: 9 bases; J trimming: 0 bases; junction bases outside the gene matches: 7. Germline lookup yields CDR1 SNHLY and CDR2 FYNNEI. CDR3 residues: CASLGQGHSYEQYF. In DNA, the CDR3 is TGTGCCAGTCTCGGACAGGGCCACTCCTACGAGCAGTACTTC.

This clonotype was recorded at least ten times. V is TRBV4-2 and J is TRBJ1-4; unclear D gene. From germline, CDR1 is LGHNA and CDR2 YNFKEQ. The CDR3 runs to 12 residues. Trimming shortened V by 4 bases and J by 7 bases, and 7 bases separated the two germline ends. CDR3 protein: CASSPDFEKLFF. The CDR3 DNA follows: TGTGCCAGCAGCCCCGACTTTGAAAAACTGTTTTTT.

This clonotype was observed a handful of times. The chain recombines TRBV4-3 with TRBJ2-7; possibly TRBD1 for D (6 bases). This CDR3 comprises 15 residues. The ends were cut back, 1 base at V and 5 bases at J, with 15 bases in the middle. Germline-derived CDR1 and CDR2 are LGHNA and YSLEER. The CDR3 loop reads CASSQGGQGYDEQYF. The CDR3 DNA reads as TGCGCCAGCAGCCAAGGCGGGCAGGGGTACGACGAGCAGTACTTC.

This clonotype was counted only a few times. This sequence may be a read error, since a much larger clone differs from it by one base. The CDR3 sequence: CATRGEKTQNF. The CDR3 bases are TGTGCCACCAGGGGAGAGAAAACCCAGAATTTT. The J gene is TRBJ1-5, the V gene TRBV10-3, with D possibly being TRBD1 (6 bases). There are 11 residues in the CDR3. The germline V gene encodes CDR1 ENHRY and CDR2 SYGVKD.

The rearrangement links TRBV6-5 to TRBJ2-7; 11 bases are shared with TRBD2. Germline V lookup: CDR1 MNHEY, CDR2 SVGAGI. V lost 6 bases and J lost 3; bases outside the gene matches: 7. This CDR3 spans 15 amino acids. In DNA, the CDR3 is TGTGCCAGCAGCCCTGGGACTAGCGGTCACTACGAGCAGTACTTC. Translation: CASSPGTSGHYEQYF.

This clonotype was seen repeatedly, ten times or more. The gene calls are TRBV7-8 and TRBJ2-3; no firm D call. CDR3 size: 15 residues. V was shortened by 3 bases and J by 2 bases, with 12 bases between the two germline ends. Germline V lookup: CDR1 SGHVS, CDR2 FQNEAQ. CDR3 DNA: TGTGCCAGCAGCTTTTCGTCCCTGGCCACAGATACGCAGTATTTT. Amino acids: CASSFSSLATDTQYF.

This clonotype was detected only a few times. The chain combines TRBV7-9 with TRBJ2-3; D remains unclear. The CDR3 runs to 13 residues. CDR1 and CDR2 (germline): SEHNR, FQNEAQ (reference sequence). Trimming removed 6 bases from V and 4 bases from J, with 11 bases in between. CDR3 in DNA: TGTGCCAGCAGGTTCGGAGACGCAGATACGCAGTATTTT. It translates to CASRFGDADTQYF.

This clonotype was picked up many times. The chain uses TRBV29-1 and TRBJ2-7; TRBD2 matches 8 bases. The CDR3 is made up of 14 amino acids. Germline-derived CDR1 and CDR2 are SQVTM and ANQGSEA. The V gene end was trimmed by 4 bases and the J gene end by 2 bases; junction bases not matched to a gene: 7. This CDR3 is CSVAFQREPYEQYF. In nucleotides, the CDR3 is TGCAGCGTTGCTTTCCAGCGGGAGCCCTACGAGCAGTACTTC.